These 8 T cell receptor beta chains were sequenced from one sample in a study of molecular identifiers for immune sequencing clone quantification. TCRdb re-called the PCR reads through MiXCR, storing one row per CDR3 protein. The sample carries about 640,000 distinct CDR3 sequences, about 20% recorded once. The sequencing sample was made of naive CD8+ T cells from blood, with Jurkat cell RNA spiked in. The subset was: FACS-sorted CD8+CD4-CCR7+CD45RA+ naive T cells. The receptors derive from a human donor in good health. Some libraries in this study had Jurkat cell RNA spiked in.

About this clonotype: This sequence may be a read error, since a much larger clone differs from it by one base. This CDR3 is CSARDHAFSVSNSPLHF. DNA for the CDR3: TGCAGTGCTAGAGATCACGCGTTTTCGGTGTCTAACTCACCCCTCCACTTT. J is TRBJ1-6 and V is TRBV20-1, with D hard to call. V was shortened by 0 bases and J by 10 bases, with 22 bases between the two germline ends. The CDR3 runs to 17 residues. CDR1 is DFQATT and CDR2 is SNEGSKA in the germline V gene (reference sequence).

This clonotype was picked up many times. This chain joins TRBV4-1 and TRBJ2-4, with unresolved D. V was pared by 0 bases and J by 0 bases, with 15 bases between. The CDR3 is 18 amino acids. CDR1 is MGHRA and CDR2 is YSYEKL in the germline V gene. The CDR3 region has the DNA TGCGCCAGCAGCCAAGATGTTCAAAATATACTAGCCAAAAACATTCAGTACTTC. It codes for CASSQDVQNILAKNIQYF.

This clonotype was counted many times. The V call is TRBV5-4, the J call TRBJ2-3; 7 bases match TRBD2. The CDR3 extends over 17 amino acids. The germline CDR1 and CDR2 sequences are SGHNT and YYREEE (reference sequence). Trimming cost V 6 bases and J 4 bases; bases outside gene matches: 17. Written as DNA, the CDR3 is TGTGCCAGCACCCCCGCGACTAGCCTCAAGGTACCAGATACGCAGTATTTT. Translation gives CASTPATSLKVPDTQYF.

This clonotype was seen repeatedly, ten times or more. This chain links TRBV5-5 with TRBJ1-1; 10 bases are shared with TRBD1. This CDR3 contains 17 residues. V gave up 1 base and J gave up 4 bases; unmatched junction bases: 10. Germline loops: CDR1 SGHKS, CDR2 YYEKEE (reference sequence). The chain's CDR3 is CASSLIGTGASGTEAFF. CDR3 bases: TGTGCCAGCAGCTTGATAGGGACAGGGGCATCGGGCACTGAAGCTTTCTTT.

The sample holds a few counts of this clonotype. J is TRBJ2-1 and V is TRBV2; D remains unclear. Germline-derived CDR1 and CDR2 are SNHLY and FYNNEI. Trimming removed 9 bases at V and 0 bases at J, with 12 bases between. The CDR3 has 14 residues. The CDR3 sequence: CARSVGISYNEQFF. As DNA, the CDR3 is TGTGCCAGGTCTGTAGGGATCTCCTACAATGAGCAGTTCTTC.

This clonotype has a count of ten or more. This chain uses TRBV7-9 with TRBJ2-7, with D maybe TRBD1 (6 bases). Trimming left V 5 bases short and J 2 bases short, with 16 bases between. The germline gives CDR1 SEHNR, CDR2 FQNEAQ (reference sequence). This CDR3 has 15 residues. DNA of the CDR3: TGTGCCAGCAGCGCAGGGGCGCTAGGTACCTACGAGCAGTACTTC. It specifies CASSAGALGTYEQYF.

This clonotype was recorded at least ten times. J is TRBJ2-1 and V is TRBV13, with 14 bases identical to TRBD2. Losses at the gene ends were 1 base for V and 7 bases for J; bases not matched to a gene: 3. Germline V lookup: CDR1 PRHDT, CDR2 FYEKMQ (reference sequence). The CDR3 loop spans 16 amino acids. As DNA, the CDR3 is TGTGCCAGCAGCTTAGAGGGGACTAGCGGGAGAAATGAGCAGTTCTTC. It specifies CASSLEGTSGRNEQFF.

This clonotype has only a few counts. The rearrangement links TRBV12-3 or TRBV12-4 to TRBJ1-3; D is unresolved. The CDR3 consists of 15 residues. The V gene lost 5 bases and the J gene lost 0 bases, with 11 bases spanning the gap. Here the CDR3 DNA reads TGTGCCAGCAGTACCGGACCGAGCTCTGGAAACACCATATATTTT. It codes for CASSTGPSSGNTIYF.